These T cell receptor beta chains were read from a single sample in a study of blood T cell repertoires in COVID-19. TCRdb's copy holds only in-frame clones and misses some; the assay was immunoSEQ multiplex PCR. The top ten clones hold about 26% of a sample with tens of thousands of clones, 86% of them seen once. Sample: peripheral blood. The source of these receptors is a woman aged 80 or over with acute or convalescent COVID-19. CDR3s include the opening cysteine and the closing phenylalanine or tryptophan. D genes are given only for firm matches. A row's size may be missing; if present it is once, few, many or a size class.

D	size	V	J	CDR3	DNA
NA	NA	TRBV6-5	TRBJ1-5	CASRPGAGELGPQHF	TGTGCCAGCAGGCCTGGGGCAGGAGAGCTTGGGCCCCAGCATTTT
TRBD1	NA	TRBV2	TRBJ1-4	CASRTQGAGEKLFF	TGTGCCAGCAGGACACAGGGGGCGGGTGAAAAACTGTTTTTT
TRBD1	NA	TRBV5-1	TRBJ1-5	CASSPAAGGTGSNQPQHF	TGCGCCAGCAGCCCAGCCGCAGGGGGCACGGGTAGCAATCAGCCCCAGCATTTT
NA	once	TRBV7-3	TRBJ1-2	CASSTSGYYGYTF	TGTGCCAGCAGCACATCAGGGTATTATGGCTACACCTTC
TRBD1	NA	TRBV6-6	TRBJ2-5	CASSSGQGGEETQYF	TGTGCCAGCAGTTCCGGACAGGGAGGCGAAGAGACCCAGTACTTC
TRBD1	NA	TRBV28	TRBJ1-6	CASSPDRGAYNSPLHF	TGTGCCAGCAGTCCGGACAGGGGGGCCTATAATTCACCCCTCCACTTT
NA	NA	TRBV18	TRBJ1-2	CASSSQGKGYTF	TGTGCCAGCTCATCCCAGGGGAAGGGCTACACCTTC
TRBD2	NA	TRBV2	TRBJ2-1	CASRATSGGAQFF	TGTGCCAGCAGAGCGACTAGCGGGGGGGCCCAGTTCTTC
NA	NA	TRBV6-1	TRBJ1-6	CASSERGFSGGDSPLHF	TGTGCCAGCAGTGAACGGGGGTTTTCGGGCGGGGATTCACCCCTCCACTTT
NA	once	TRBV11-3	TRBJ2-7	CASSLGSVHSEQYF	TGTGCCAGCAGCTTAGGGTCGGTTCACTCCGAGCAGTACTTC
NA	NA	TRBV28	TRBJ2-5	CASRPQGHRETQYF	TGTGCCAGCAGGCCTCAGGGCCACCGGGAGACCCAGTACTTC
NA	NA	TRBV7-8	TRBJ1-1	CASSLVGFQVRAVLLTFF	TGTGCCAGCAGCTTAGTAGGGTTTCAGGTCAGGGCCGTTTTGTTAACTTTCTTT
NA	NA	TRBV6-5	TRBJ2-7	CASTPLGVSYEQYF	TGTGCCAGCACCCCCTTAGGGGTCTCCTACGAGCAGTACTTC
NA	NA	TRBV20-1	TRBJ1-2	CSAITGGYTF	TGCAGTGCTATAACAGGCGGCTACACCTTC
NA	NA	TRBV21-1	TRBJ2-3	CASSKECGDSYTDTQYF	TGTGCCAGCAGCAAAGAGTGCGGGGACTCTTACACAGATACGCAGTATTTT
TRBD1	NA	TRBV5-1	TRBJ2-3	CASRTGQGTDTQYF	TGCGCCAGCAGGACGGGACAGGGAACCGATACGCAGTATTTT
TRBD2	few	TRBV30	TRBJ2-2	CAWSSWTSGMLFF	TGTGCCTGGAGTTCTTGGACTAGCGGCATGCTGTTTTTT
NA	few	TRBV11-2	TRBJ1-2	CASSLVQGKGYGYTF	TGTGCCAGCAGCTTAGTACAGGGCAAAGGCTATGGCTACACCTTC
NA	once	TRBV6-9	TRBJ1-1	CASSTTGNTEAFF	TGTGCCAGCAGCACGACAGGGAACACTGAAGCTTTCTTT
TRBD1	NA	TRBV7-8	TRBJ2-2	CASRSQGAVTGELFF	TGTGCCAGCAGGTCACAGGGGGCGGTCACCGGGGAGCTGTTTTTT
NA	once	TRBV3-1/TRBV3-2	TRBJ1-2	CASRSRDYGYTF	TGTGCCAGCAGGAGCAGGGATTATGGCTACACCTTC
TRBD1	NA	TRBV9	TRBJ1-2	CASSVEGQSYGYTF	TGTGCCAGCAGCGTAGAGGGACAGTCCTATGGCTACACCTTC
NA	NA	TRBV28	TRBJ1-4	CASGYEKLFF	TGTGCCAGCGGCTATGAAAAACTGTTTTTT
TRBD1	NA	TRBV10-2	TRBJ2-1	CASSEQGGQINEQFF	TGCGCCAGCAGTGAACAAGGGGGACAGATCAATGAGCAGTTCTTC
NA	NA	TRBV27	TRBJ2-2	CASSFRQDTGELFF	TGTGCCAGCAGTTTCCGACAGGACACCGGGGAGCTGTTTTTT
NA	NA	TRBV30	TRBJ1-6	CAWSVDRGNSPLHF	TGTGCCTGGAGTGTCGACAGAGGTAATTCACCCCTCCACTTT
NA	NA	TRBV11-3	TRBJ1-5	CASSSDQPQHF	TGTGCCAGCAGCTCGGATCAGCCCCAGCATTTT
NA	NA	TRBV4-1	TRBJ2-2	CASSQEAGVAGELFF	TGCGCCAGCAGCCAAGAGGCAGGGGTCGCCGGGGAGCTGTTTTTT
NA	NA	TRBV3-1/TRBV3-2	TRBJ1-3	CASSEEGQISGNTIYF	TGTGCCAGCAGCGAAGAGGGGCAGATCTCTGGAAACACCATATATTTT
NA	NA	TRBV11-1	TRBJ1-1	CASSSTGKSAEAFF	TGTGCCAGCAGCTCTACAGGGAAGTCTGCTGAAGCTTTCTTT
NA	NA	TRBV4-1	TRBJ2-3	CASSPSPSTSTDTQYF	TGCGCCAGCAGCCCCTCTCCTAGCACTAGCACAGATACGCAGTATTTT
TRBD2	NA	TRBV12-5	TRBJ2-1	CASGPRGSGGAENEQFF	TGTGCTAGTGGTCCCCGGGGTAGCGGGGGGGCGGAAAATGAGCAGTTCTTC
TRBD2	NA	TRBV24-1	TRBJ2-3	CATSDYSSGGADTQYF	TGTGCCACCAGTGATTACTCTAGCGGGGGGGCTGATACGCAGTATTTT
TRBD1	NA	TRBV6-5	TRBJ1-2	CASGRQGGSLGYTF	TGTGCCAGCGGGAGACAGGGGGGCTCTTTGGGCTACACCTTC
NA	NA	TRBV15	TRBJ1-4	CATSRDSNEKLFF	TGTGCCACCAGCAGAGACAGTAATGAAAAACTGTTTTTT
NA	NA	TRBV30	TRBJ1-1	CAWSAGLGTEAFF	TGTGCCTGGAGTGCGGGACTAGGTACTGAAGCTTTCTTT
TRBD1	NA	TRBV25-1	TRBJ1-2	CASSVGTAWNPNYGYTF	TGTGCCAGCAGTGTCGGGACAGCTTGGAACCCCAACTATGGCTACACCTTC
NA	NA	TRBV28	TRBJ1-2	CASSLYANGYTF	TGTGCCAGCAGTTTGTATGCGAATGGCTACACCTTC
NA	NA	TRBV11-2	TRBJ1-1	CASSPEQVTEAFF	TGTGCCAGCAGCCCCGAACAGGTCACTGAAGCTTTCTTT
TRBD2	NA	TRBV5-4	TRBJ2-2	CASSPWGGTGELFF	TGTGCCAGCAGCCCCTGGGGGGGGACCGGGGAGCTGTTTTTT
NA	NA	TRBV14	TRBJ1-6	CASSQIEEFNSPLHF	TGTGCCAGCAGCCAAATTGAAGAGTTTAATTCACCCCTCCACTTT
TRBD2	once	TRBV2	TRBJ2-3	CASSPLAGGLTDTQYF	TGTGCCAGCAGTCCTTTAGCGGGAGGCCTCACAGATACGCAGTATTTT
NA	NA	TRBV19	TRBJ2-2	CASSFRTAPNTGELFF	TGTGCCAGTAGTTTCCGGACAGCACCTAACACTGGGGAGCTGTTTTTT
NA	NA	TRBV12-5	TRBJ2-5	CASGLATRWETQYF	TGTGCTAGTGGTTTGGCCACCAGGTGGGAGACCCAGTACTTC